One T cell receptor beta chain is described in this entry. This sample stems from a study of blood T cell repertoires in COVID-19. All enrollees were roughly 18 to 95 years old and from some 24 US areas. Germline V gene data show CDR1 as LGHNA and CDR2 as YNFKEQ. V was clipped by 0 bases and J by 1 base, with 8 bases between them. The CDR3 sequence is 15 residues long. The method was immunoSEQ multiplex PCR; TCRdb's version includes in-frame clones alone and lacks a portion of them. The sample has about 160,000 clones, approximately 82% seen once. The rearrangement links TRBV4-2 to TRBJ2-3; no clear D. The material sequenced was PBMCs or T cells enriched from blood (not recorded which). This receptor was obtained from a woman in her 50s in a cohort exposed to, infected with or recovered from COVID-19 (not recorded which). The CDR3 DNA reads as TGTGCCAGCAGCCAAGAAAACTTACGCACAGATACGCAGTATTTT. It codes for CASSQENLRTDTQYF.